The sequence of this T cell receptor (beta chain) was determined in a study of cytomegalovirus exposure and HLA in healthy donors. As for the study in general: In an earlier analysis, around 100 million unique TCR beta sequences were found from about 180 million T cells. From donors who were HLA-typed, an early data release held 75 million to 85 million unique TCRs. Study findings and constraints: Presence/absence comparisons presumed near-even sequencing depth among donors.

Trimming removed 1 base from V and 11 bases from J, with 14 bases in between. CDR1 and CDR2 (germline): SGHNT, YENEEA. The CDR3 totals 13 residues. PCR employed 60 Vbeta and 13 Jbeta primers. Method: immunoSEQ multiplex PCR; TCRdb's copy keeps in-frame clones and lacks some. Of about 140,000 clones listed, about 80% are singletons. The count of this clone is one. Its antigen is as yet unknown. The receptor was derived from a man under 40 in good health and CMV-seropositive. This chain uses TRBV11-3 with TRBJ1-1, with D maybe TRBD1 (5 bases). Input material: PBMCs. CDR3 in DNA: TGTGCCAGCAGCTTAGGGGCAGGGTACGCGGCTTTCTTT. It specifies CASSLGAGYAAFF.